The 9 T cell receptor beta chains presented below share a single source sample, sequenced in a study of cytomegalovirus exposure and HLA in healthy donors. PCR involved 60 Vbeta and 13 Jbeta primers. The data were produced by immunoSEQ multiplex PCR, yet TCRdb's version contains in-frame clones alone and is incomplete. There are 140,000 or so clones in the sample; around 75% occur only once, and roughly 2.8% lies in the top ten. The sequenced sample was PBMCs. The receptors derive from a woman aged 30 to 39 in good health and CMV-seronegative.

The chain carries TRBV19 and TRBJ2-3; 7 nucleotides align to TRBD1. The J segment lost 2 bases and the V segment lost 5 bases, leaving 4 bases of the junction unmatched. Germline V CDR1 and CDR2: LNHDA, SQIVND (reference sequence). The CDR3 is 14 residues long. In DNA form, the CDR3 reads TGTGCCAGTAGTGGGGACAGCTACACAGATACGCAGTATTTT. Translated, it gives CASSGDSYTDTQYF.

The chain carries TRBV7-9 and TRBJ2-2, with D unresolved. Germline V CDR1 and CDR2: SEHNR, FQNEAQ (reference sequence). This CDR3 has 14 residues. The V gene lost 1 base and the J gene lost 4 bases, with 7 bases spanning the gap. CDR3 sequence: CASSLVAATGELFF. CDR3 sequence (DNA): TGTGCCAGCAGCTTAGTCGCGGCCACCGGGGAGCTGTTTTTT. Combining the CDR3 with reference TRBV7-9 and TRBJ2-2 gives the whole variable domain DTGVSQNPRHKITKRGQNVTFRCDPISEHNRLYWYRQTLGQGPEFLTYFQNEAQLEKSRLLSDRFSAERPKGSFSTLEIQRTEQGDSAMYLCASSLVAATGELFFGEGSRLTVL.

This rearrangement joins TRBV6-6 to TRBJ1-6; 9 bases are a match to TRBD1. Germline V lookup: CDR1 MNHNY, CDR2 SVGAGI (reference sequence). The CDR3 totals 15 residues. The J segment lost 9 bases and the V segment lost 5 bases, leaving 8 bases of the junction unmatched. This CDR3 is CASSGEGQGVSPLHF. The DNA of the CDR3 is TGTGCCAGCAGTGGGGAGGGACAGGGTGTTTCACCCCTCCACTTT.

The V and J genes are TRBV6-1 and TRBJ1-2; 9 bases align to TRBD1. This CDR3 spans 14 amino acids. V lost 5 bases, J lost 8 bases, and 9 bases stayed unmatched. The germline V gene has CDR1 MNHNS and CDR2 SASEGT. This chain's CDR3 is CASSHIQGARGYTF. In DNA, the CDR3 is TGTGCCAGCAGTCACATACAGGGGGCGCGAGGCTACACCTTC.

The rearrangement joins TRBV19 to TRBJ1-5, with D maybe TRBD1 (6 bases). This CDR3 comprises 15 residues. Trimming stripped 3 bases from V and 7 bases from J, with 16 bases between. Looked up from germline, CDR1 is LNHDA and CDR2 is SQIVND (reference sequence). This CDR3 is CASSIGGGARQPQHF. The CDR3 coding sequence is TGTGCCAGTAGTATCGGTGGGGGCGCGCGGCAGCCCCAGCATTTT.

The chain couples TRBV6-4 to TRBJ2-1; 7 bases fit TRBD2. CDR3 size: 15 residues. Germline CDR1 reads MRHNA; CDR2 reads SNTAGT. After removal of 2 bases from V and 4 bases from J, the junction contained 5 bases not matched to a gene. Here the CDR3 reads CASSDEPSGYNEQFF. The CDR3 nucleotides read TGTGCCAGCAGTGACGAGCCTAGCGGATACAATGAGCAGTTCTTC.

The chain links TRBV28 to TRBJ2-3; D might be TRBD2 (5 bases). The CDR3 covers 14 residues. The germline CDR1 and CDR2 sequences are MDHEN and SYDVKM. V dropped 7 bases and J dropped 5 bases, with 16 bases sitting between them. The CDR3 nucleotides read TGTGCCAGCACCCCATCATTAGCGATAGATACGCAGTATTTT. Protein sequence: CASTPSLAIDTQYF.

This clone was detected only a few times. V is TRBV6-5 and J is TRBJ2-7; maybe TRBD2 (7 bases). Deletions cut 8 bases from V and 4 bases from J, with 21 bases between. Germline V gene sequence: CDR1 MNHEY, CDR2 SVGAGI. This CDR3 is 15 amino acids long. The CDR3: CASGGGGRRNYEQYF. The CDR3 DNA reads as TGTGCCAGCGGGGGCGGGGGACGGAGAAATTACGAGCAGTACTTC.

The chain carries TRBV27 and TRBJ2-6; perhaps TRBD1 as D (5 bases). Trimming shortened V by 5 bases and J by 1 base, and 9 bases separated the two germline ends. The CDR3 totals 15 residues. Germline loops: CDR1 MNHEY, CDR2 SMNVEV (reference sequence). CDR3 loop: CASSPRQSGANVLTF. The CDR3 DNA sequence: TGTGCCAGCAGTCCTAGACAGTCTGGGGCCAACGTCCTGACTTTC.